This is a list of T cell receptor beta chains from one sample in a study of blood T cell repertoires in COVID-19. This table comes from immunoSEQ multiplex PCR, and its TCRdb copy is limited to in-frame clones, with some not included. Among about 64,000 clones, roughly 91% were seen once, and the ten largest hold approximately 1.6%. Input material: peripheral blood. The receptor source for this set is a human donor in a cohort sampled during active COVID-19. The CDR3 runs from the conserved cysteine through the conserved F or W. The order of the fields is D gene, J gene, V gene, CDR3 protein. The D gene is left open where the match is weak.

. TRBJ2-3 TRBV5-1 CASSLGSHALDTQYF
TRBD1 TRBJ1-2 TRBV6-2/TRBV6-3 CASSLNGDRGYTF
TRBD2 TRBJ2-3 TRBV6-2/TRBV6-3 CASSYMRTSGTKYF
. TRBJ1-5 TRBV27 CASSLKSAGQGRYSNQPQHF
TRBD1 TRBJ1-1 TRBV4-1 CASSQDRDRGPGTEAFF
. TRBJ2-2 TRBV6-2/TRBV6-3 CASSYSALLGTGELFF
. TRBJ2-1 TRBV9 CASSALVSGVNEQFF
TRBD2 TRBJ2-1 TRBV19 CASTEASGRGGSYNEQFF
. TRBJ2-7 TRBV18 CASSPVEGAYEQYF
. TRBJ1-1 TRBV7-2 CASRPSPVNTEAFF
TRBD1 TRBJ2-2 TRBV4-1 CASSSLGQANTGELFF
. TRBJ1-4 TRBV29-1 CSVEGGGRGEKLFF
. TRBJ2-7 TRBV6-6 CASRTTGSSYEQYF
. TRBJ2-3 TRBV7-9 CASSLVDGHPTQYF
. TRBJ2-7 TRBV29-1 CSVEIWAGLEDYEQYF
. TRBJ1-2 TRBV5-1 CASSLGTANYGYTF
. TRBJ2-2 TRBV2 CASTPTGVNTGELFF
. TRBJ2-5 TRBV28 CASSPLAVGETQYF
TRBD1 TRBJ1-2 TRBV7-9 CASTYSGQGAKDGYTF
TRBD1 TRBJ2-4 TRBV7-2 CASSFRQGGQNIQYF
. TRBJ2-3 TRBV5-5 CASSLVPGSTDTQYF
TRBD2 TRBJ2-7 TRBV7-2 CASGSRERSYEQYF
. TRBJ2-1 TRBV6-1 CASLGSSYNEQFF
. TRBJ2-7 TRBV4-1 CASSQDPVHEQYF
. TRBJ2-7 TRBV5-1 CASSLEGVQTHEQYF
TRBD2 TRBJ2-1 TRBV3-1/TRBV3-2 CASSQDSGRNEQFF
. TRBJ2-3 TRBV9 CASSPFIEAADTQYF
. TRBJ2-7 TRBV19 CASSMGRSPTYEQYF
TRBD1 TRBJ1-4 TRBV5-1 CASSLDRGNEKLFF
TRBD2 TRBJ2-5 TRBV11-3 CASSVTSGSGTQYF
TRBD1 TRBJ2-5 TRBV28 CASSEPGQARRETQYF
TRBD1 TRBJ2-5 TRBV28 CASSPPWTGHRSGTQYF
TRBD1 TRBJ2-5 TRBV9 CASSPSGGPQETQYF
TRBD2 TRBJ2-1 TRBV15 CATSRPAGDSYNEQFF
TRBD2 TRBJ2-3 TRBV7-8 CASSLAPSGIPTDTQYF
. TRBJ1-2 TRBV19 CASSFDRYGYTF
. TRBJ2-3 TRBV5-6 CASSSDSFTDTQYF
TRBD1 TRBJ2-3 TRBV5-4 CASSLSQGAGDTQYF
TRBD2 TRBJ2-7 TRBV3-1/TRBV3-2 CASSQKGSGREYEQYF
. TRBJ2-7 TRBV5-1 CASSFSLPTGRIGYEQYF
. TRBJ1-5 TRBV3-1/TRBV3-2 CASSRQASNQPQHF
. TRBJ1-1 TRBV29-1 CSVDSGFGTEAFF
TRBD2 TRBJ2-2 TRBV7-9 CASSNRRLAGNTGELFF
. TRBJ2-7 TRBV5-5 CASSRGVRGQTYEQYF
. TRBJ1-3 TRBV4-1 CASSQIGRDTIYF
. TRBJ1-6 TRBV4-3 CASSQDQTGVTGSPLHF
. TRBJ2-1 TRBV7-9 CASSFGGYNEQFF
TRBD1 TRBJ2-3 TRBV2 CASSDYRDSFTDTQYF
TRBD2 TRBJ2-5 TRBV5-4 CASAPGGRAGETQYF
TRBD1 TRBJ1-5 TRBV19 CASSIFPKELRTGINQPQHF
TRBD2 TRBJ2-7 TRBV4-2 CASSPREGSEQYF
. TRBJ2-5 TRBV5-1 CASSFFPRETQYF
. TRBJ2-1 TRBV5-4 CASSPRAQNGYNEQFF
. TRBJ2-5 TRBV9 CASSVAGARETQYF
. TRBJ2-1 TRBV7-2 CASSPGLGGRGEQFF
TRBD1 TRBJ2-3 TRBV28 CASSFSGTGDFFDTQYF
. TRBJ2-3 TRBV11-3 CASSLGGVTDTQYF